The T cell receptor (beta chain) described here comes from a study of early T cells in non-severe SARS-CoV-2 infection. Study details: It was bulk RNA from unsorted whole blood that was sequenced, and the chains were unpaired.

V was clipped by 1 base and J by 4 bases; unmatched bases: 11. The V gene's germline CDR1 is DFQATT and CDR2 SNEGSKA (reference sequence). The CDR3 contains 17 residues. This clonotype was found many times. No antigen is known for it. Molecules of cDNA were individually given unique molecular identifiers that were attached to them. MiXCR, run by TCRdb on the 5' RACE reads, gives a single entry per CDR3 protein. The table records about 69,000 distinct CDR3 sequences, around a tenth of them present only once. Findings and limits, study-wide: In VDJdb matching, anti-spike CD8 responses were favored while private and CD4 specificities went missing.

Source material: whole blood. The sequence derives from an adult who was a healthcare worker with PCR-confirmed SARS-CoV-2 infection or an uninfected control (not recorded which). This chain connects TRBV20-1 to TRBJ2-2, with 8 bases identical to TRBD2. CDR3: CSARGWGAGDLTGELFF. The CDR3 DNA reads TGCAGTGCTAGAGGGTGGGGAGCGGGAGACCTCACCGGGGAGCTGTTTTTT.